This T cell receptor beta chain is drawn from a study of blood T cell repertoires in COVID-19. Study in general: Acute and convalescent COVID-19 specimens originated in the United States, Italy and Spain. PBMCs, B-cell-depleted T cells, or T cells were the source of the cDNA or gDNA that made up the material.

Study processing details: Estimation of nucleated cell counts was performed using reference gene primer amplification. Profiled with immunoSEQ multiplex PCR; TCRdb holds only in-frame clones, not every one. V and J calls plus clone size are reproduced from that table; the DNA served to infer D and trimming. This table holds around 15,000 clones, around 89% found once. Trimming pared 4 bases from V and 4 bases from J, leaving 16 bases between. CDR1 MDHEN and CDR2 SYDVKM come from the germline V gene. The CDR3 consists of 15 residues. The sample comprised peripheral blood. The chain carries TRBV28 and TRBJ1-2; the D gene is possibly TRBD1 (6 bases). The receptor was derived from a human donor in a cohort sampled during active COVID-19. The DNA of the CDR3 is TGTGCCAGCAGTTCCCCGGGGGGCCCGGTCTATGGCTACACCTTC. It specifies CASSSPGGPVYGYTF.